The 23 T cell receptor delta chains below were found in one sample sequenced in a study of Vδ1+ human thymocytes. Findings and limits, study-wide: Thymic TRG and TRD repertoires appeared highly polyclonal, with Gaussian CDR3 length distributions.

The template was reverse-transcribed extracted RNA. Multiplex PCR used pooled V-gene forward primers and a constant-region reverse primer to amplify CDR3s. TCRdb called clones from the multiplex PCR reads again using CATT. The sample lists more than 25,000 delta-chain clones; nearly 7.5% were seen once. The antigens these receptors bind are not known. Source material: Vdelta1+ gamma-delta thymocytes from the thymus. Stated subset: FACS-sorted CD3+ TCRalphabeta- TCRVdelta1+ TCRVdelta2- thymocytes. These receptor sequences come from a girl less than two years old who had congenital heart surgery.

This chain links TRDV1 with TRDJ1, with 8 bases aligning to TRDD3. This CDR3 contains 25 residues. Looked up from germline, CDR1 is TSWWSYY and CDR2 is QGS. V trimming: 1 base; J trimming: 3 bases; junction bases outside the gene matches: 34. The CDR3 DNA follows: TGTGCTCTTGGGGAACGACGACGCTTGGAGGTGGATAGGTGTACTGGGGGTTATGGCGCCGATAAACTCATCTTT. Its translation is CALGERRRLEVDRCTGGYGADKLIF.

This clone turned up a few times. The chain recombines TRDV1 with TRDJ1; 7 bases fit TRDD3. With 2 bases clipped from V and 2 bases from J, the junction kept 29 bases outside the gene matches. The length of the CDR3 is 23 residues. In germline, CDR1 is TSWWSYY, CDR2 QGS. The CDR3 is CALGETGYEKLYWGRGSTDKLIF. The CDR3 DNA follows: TGTGCTCTTGGGGAAACGGGATATGAAAAACTCTACTGGGGAAGGGGAAGTACCGATAAACTCATCTTT.

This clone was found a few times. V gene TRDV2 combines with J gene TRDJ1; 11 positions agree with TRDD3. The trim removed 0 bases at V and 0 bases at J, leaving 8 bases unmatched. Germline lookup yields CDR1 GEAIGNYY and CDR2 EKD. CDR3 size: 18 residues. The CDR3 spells CACDTPYWGIDDTDKLIF. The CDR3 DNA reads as TGTGCCTGTGACACCCCGTACTGGGGGATAGACGACACCGATAAACTCATCTTT.

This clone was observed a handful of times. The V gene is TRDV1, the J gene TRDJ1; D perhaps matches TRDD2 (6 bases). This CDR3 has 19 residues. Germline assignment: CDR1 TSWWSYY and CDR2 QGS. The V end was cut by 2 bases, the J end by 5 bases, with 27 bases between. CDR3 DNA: TGTGCTCTTGGGGAATTCGATCCTACGGGTCCTGGGTCGATGGATAAACTCATCTTT. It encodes CALGEFDPTGPGSMDKLIF.

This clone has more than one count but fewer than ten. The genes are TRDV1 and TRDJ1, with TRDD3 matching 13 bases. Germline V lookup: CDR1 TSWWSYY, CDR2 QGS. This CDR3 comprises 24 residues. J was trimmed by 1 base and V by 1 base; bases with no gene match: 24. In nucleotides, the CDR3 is TGTGCTCTTGGGGAACCTCCTACGAATACTCCTTTCTACTGGGGGATACGACCCACCGATAAACTCATCTTT. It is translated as CALGEPPTNTPFYWGIRPTDKLIF.

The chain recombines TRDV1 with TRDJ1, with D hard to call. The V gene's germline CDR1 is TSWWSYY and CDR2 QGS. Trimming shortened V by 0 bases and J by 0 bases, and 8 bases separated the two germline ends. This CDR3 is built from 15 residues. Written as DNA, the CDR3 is TGTGCTCTTGGGGAACTTAGGTGGGACACCGATAAACTCATCTTT. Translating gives CALGELRWDTDKLIF.

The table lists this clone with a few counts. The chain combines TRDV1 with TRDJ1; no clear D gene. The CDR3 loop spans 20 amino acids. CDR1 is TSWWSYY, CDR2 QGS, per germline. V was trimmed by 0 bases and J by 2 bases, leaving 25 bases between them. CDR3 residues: CALGELVIGGTPLWTDKLIF. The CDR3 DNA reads TGTGCTCTTGGGGAACTAGTCATTGGAGGGACCCCCCTGTGGACCGATAAACTCATCTTT.

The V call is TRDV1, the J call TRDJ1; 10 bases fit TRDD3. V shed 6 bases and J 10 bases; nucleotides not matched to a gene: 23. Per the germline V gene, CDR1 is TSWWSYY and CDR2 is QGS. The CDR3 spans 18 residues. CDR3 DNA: TGTGCTCTTGGCCCTGCCCGTCCGGGGTGGGGGATACAGTCCGGACTCATCTTT. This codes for CALGPARPGWGIQSGLIF.

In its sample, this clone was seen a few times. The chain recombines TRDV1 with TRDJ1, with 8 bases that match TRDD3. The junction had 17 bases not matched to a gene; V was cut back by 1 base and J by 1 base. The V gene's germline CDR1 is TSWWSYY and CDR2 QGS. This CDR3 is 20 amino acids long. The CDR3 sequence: CALGERQDLRYWGFTDKLIF. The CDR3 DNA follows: TGTGCTCTTGGGGAACGCCAGGACCTAAGGTACTGGGGGTTCACCGATAAACTCATCTTT.

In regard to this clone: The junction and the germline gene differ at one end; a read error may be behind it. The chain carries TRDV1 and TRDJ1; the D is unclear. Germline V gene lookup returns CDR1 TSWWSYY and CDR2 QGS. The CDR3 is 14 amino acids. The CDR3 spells CALGEAEKIGRAFF. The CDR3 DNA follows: TGTGCTCTTGGGGAAGCTGAGAAGATCGGGCGGGCGTTTTTT.

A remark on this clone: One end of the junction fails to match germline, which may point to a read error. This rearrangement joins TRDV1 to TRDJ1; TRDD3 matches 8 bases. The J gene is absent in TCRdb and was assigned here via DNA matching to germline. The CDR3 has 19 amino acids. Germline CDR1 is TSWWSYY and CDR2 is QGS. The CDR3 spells CALEELVLYWGPYTDKLIF. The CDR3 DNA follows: TGTGCTCTTGAGGAACTAGTTCTTTACTGGGGGCCTTACACCGATAAACTCATCTTT.

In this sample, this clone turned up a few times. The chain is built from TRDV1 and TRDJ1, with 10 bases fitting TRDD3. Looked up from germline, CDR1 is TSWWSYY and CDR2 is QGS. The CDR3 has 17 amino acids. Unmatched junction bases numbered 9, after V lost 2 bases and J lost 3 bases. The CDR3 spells CALGEIHWGILSDKLIF. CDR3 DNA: TGTGCTCTTGGGGAAATCCACTGGGGGATCTTATCCGATAAACTCATCTTT.

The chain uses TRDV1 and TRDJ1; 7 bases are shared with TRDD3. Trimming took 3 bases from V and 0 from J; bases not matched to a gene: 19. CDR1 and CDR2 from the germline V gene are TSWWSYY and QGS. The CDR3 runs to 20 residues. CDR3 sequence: CALGETSLYWGPNDTDKLIF. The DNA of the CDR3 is TGTGCTCTTGGGGAGACTTCCCTTTACTGGGGCCCCAACGACACCGATAAACTCATCTTT.

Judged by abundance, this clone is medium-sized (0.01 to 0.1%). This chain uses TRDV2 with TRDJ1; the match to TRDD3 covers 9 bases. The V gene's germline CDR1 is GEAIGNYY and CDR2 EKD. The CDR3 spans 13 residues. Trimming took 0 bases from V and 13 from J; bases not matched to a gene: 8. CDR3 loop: CACDTSGGFDPIF. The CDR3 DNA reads TGTGCCTGTGACACCTCTGGGGGATTCGACCCCATCTTT.

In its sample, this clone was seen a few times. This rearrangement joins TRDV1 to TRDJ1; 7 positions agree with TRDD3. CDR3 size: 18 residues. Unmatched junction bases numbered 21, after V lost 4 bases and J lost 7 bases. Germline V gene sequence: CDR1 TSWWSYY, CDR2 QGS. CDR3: CALGVSCLGRWGTSKLIF. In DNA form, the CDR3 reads TGTGCTCTTGGGGTATCCTGCCTCGGTCGGTGGGGGACATCTAAACTCATCTTT.

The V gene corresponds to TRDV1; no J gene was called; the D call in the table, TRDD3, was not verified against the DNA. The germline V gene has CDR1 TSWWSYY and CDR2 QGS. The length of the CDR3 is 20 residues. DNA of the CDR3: TGTGCTCTTGGGCCCGGCGGGTGGGATACGGACGAAGGTCACGGACTAGGCTTAATCTTT. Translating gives CALGPGGWDTDEGHGLGLIF.

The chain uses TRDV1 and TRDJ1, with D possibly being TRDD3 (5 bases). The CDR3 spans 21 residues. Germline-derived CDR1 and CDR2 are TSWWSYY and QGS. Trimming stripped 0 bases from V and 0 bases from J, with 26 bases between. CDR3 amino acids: CALGELWDPYRGRPYTDKLIF. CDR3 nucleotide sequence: TGTGCTCTTGGGGAACTTTGGGACCCTTATCGGGGGCGGCCGTACACCGATAAACTCATCTTT.

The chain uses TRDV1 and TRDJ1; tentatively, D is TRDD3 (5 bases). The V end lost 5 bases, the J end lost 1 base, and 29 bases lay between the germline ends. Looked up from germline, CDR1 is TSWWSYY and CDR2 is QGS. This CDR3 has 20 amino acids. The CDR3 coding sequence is TGTGCTCTTGGGATGGGGACAGGGATGGGGAACACGCGATTCACCGATAAACTCATCTTT. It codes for CALGMGTGMGNTRFTDKLIF.

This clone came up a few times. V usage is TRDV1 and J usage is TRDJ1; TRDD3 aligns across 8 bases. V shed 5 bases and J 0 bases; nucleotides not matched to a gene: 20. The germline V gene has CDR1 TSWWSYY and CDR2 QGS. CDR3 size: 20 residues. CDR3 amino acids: CALGFRWTGGIFPYTDKLIF. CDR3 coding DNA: TGTGCTCTTGGGTTCCGGTGGACTGGGGGGATTTTCCCGTACACCGATAAACTCATCTTT.

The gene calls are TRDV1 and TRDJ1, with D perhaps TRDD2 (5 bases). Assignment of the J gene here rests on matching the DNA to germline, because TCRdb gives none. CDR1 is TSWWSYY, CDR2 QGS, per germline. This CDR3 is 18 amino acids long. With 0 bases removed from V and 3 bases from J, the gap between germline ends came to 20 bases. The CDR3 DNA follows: TGTGCTCTTGGGGAACTAGAACCCTACGGCTCCCTGTCCGATAAACTCATCTTT. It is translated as CALGELEPYGSLSDKLIF.

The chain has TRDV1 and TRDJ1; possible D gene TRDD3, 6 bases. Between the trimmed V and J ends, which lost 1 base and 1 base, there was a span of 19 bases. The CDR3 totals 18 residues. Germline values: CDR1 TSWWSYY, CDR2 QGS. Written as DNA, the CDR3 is TGTGCTCTTGGGGAACGTGTTATAGGGGATCCACGCACCGATAAACTCATCTTT. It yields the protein CALGERVIGDPRTDKLIF.

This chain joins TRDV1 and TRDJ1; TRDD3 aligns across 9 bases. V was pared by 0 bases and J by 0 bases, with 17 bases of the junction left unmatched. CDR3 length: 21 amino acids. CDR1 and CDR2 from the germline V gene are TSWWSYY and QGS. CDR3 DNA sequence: TGTGCTCTTGGGGAACTGACCTACCCCCCTACTGGGGGAGAATACACCGATAAACTCATCTTT. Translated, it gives CALGELTYPPTGGEYTDKLIF.

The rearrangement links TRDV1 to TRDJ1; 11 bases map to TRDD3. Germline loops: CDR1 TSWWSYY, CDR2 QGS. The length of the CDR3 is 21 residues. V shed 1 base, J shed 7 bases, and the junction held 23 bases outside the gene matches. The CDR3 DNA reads TGTGCTCTTGGGGAACAATACAGTAGCCCTTCCCTCTGGGGGATACCTACTAAACTCATCTTT. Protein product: CALGEQYSSPSLWGIPTKLIF.